A selection of T cell receptor beta chains follows, all from one sample in a study of T cell responses to AZD1222 COVID-19 vaccine. Clones were sequenced by immunoSEQ multiplex PCR, and TCRdb holds only the in-frame ones, with some missing. The sample gives about 120,000 clones, roughly 82% of which show up once; about a quarter is in the top ten. The material sequenced was peripheral blood, taken 28 days after the second AZD1222 dose. These receptors all stem from an adult who received the AZD1222 COVID-19 vaccine. CDR3s include the opening cysteine and the closing phenylalanine or tryptophan. A D gene is named only where the DNA matches it firmly. Clone size, where shown, is once, few, many, or a class for clones that have expanded.

v_call	j_call	d_call	clone_size	cdr3_aa	cdr3_nt
TRBV11-2	TRBJ1-4	TRBD1	once	CASSQTGGAVPNEKLFF	TGTGCCAGCAGTCAAACAGGGGGCGCGGTACCTAATGAAAAACTGTTTTTT
TRBV5-1	TRBJ2-7	TRBD2	NA	CASSLVRKRTSGGETYEQYF	TGCGCCAGCAGCTTGGTCCGAAAAAGAACTAGCGGGGGGGAAACCTACGAGCAGTACTTC
TRBV7-9	TRBJ2-2	TRBD1	NA	CASSLSRGQGKTNTGELFF	TGTGCCAGCAGCTTATCCCGGGGACAGGGGAAAACGAACACCGGGGAGCTGTTTTTT
TRBV6-5	TRBJ1-1	NA	NA	CASSYFRYSFPSEAFF	TGTGCCAGCAGTTACTTCAGGTACTCCTTCCCTTCTGAAGCTTTCTTT
TRBV6-1	TRBJ1-2	NA	NA	CASSETGSSYGYTF	TGTGCCAGCAGTGAAACGGGGTCCTCCTATGGCTACACCTTC
TRBV9	TRBJ1-4	NA	NA	CASRGGANEKLFF	TGTGCCAGCCGAGGAGGGGCTAATGAAAAACTGTTTTTT
TRBV10-1	TRBJ2-5	TRBD1	few	CASSELLGQGLETQYF	TGCGCCAGCAGTGAGTTACTGGGACAGGGACTTGAGACCCAGTACTTC
TRBV6-2/TRBV6-3	TRBJ1-5	NA	NA	CASSYLARGGDRALGNQPQHF	TGTGCCAGCAGTTATTTGGCCAGGGGAGGGGATCGCGCCTTGGGCAATCAGCCCCAGCATTTT
TRBV5-1	TRBJ2-5	TRBD2	NA	CASSLEKAGGQETQYF	TGCGCCAGCAGCTTGGAGAAAGCGGGGGGCCAAGAGACCCAGTACTTC
TRBV2	TRBJ1-4	NA	NA	CASSEFGVATNEKLFF	TGTGCCAGCAGTGAATTCGGGGTCGCAACTAATGAAAAACTGTTTTTT
TRBV2	TRBJ2-7	TRBD1	NA	CASSDVHRGSYEQYF	TGTGCCAGCAGTGACGTCCACAGGGGTTCCTACGAGCAGTACTTC
TRBV19	TRBJ1-1	NA	NA	CASTQTGARRAFF	TGTGCCAGTACCCAAACCGGGGCCCGAAGGGCTTTCTTT
TRBV4-1	TRBJ2-1	TRBD1	NA	CASSPSPGTVIYNEQFF	TGCGCCAGCAGCCCTTCCCCTGGGACAGTTATATACAATGAGCAGTTCTTC
TRBV7-9	TRBJ1-1	NA	NA	CASSLTPGVTEAFF	TGTGCCAGCAGCCTAACGCCAGGGGTGACTGAAGCTTTCTTT
TRBV9	TRBJ2-3	NA	NA	CASSVVTGSTDTQYF	TGTGCCAGCAGCGTAGTGACGGGATCCACAGATACGCAGTATTTT
TRBV24-1	TRBJ2-3	NA	NA	CATSRTDTQYF	TGTGCCACCTCTCGCACAGATACGCAGTATTTT
TRBV5-6	TRBJ2-4	NA	NA	CASSLALIETAKNIQYF	TGTGCCAGCAGCTTGGCCTTAATAGAGACAGCCAAAAACATTCAGTACTTC
TRBV30	TRBJ1-5	NA	NA	CAWGDRANQPQHF	TGTGCCTGGGGGGACCGAGCTAATCAGCCCCAGCATTTT
TRBV5-6	TRBJ1-1	NA	NA	CASSLFGVNTEAFF	TGTGCCAGCAGCTTGTTTGGGGTGAACACTGAAGCTTTCTTT
TRBV11-1	TRBJ2-1	TRBD2	NA	CASSAAGTSGYNEQFF	TGTGCCAGCAGCGCGGCCGGGACTAGCGGATACAATGAGCAGTTCTTC
TRBV9	TRBJ1-1	NA	NA	CASSVDLGLNTEAFF	TGTGCCAGCAGCGTAGATCTGGGACTGAACACTGAAGCTTTCTTT
TRBV5-1	TRBJ1-1	TRBD1	once	CASSRSTGEAFF	TGCGCCAGCAGCCGTTCGACAGGGGAAGCTTTCTTT
TRBV28	TRBJ1-5	NA	NA	CGTIVGRGYQPQHF	TGTGGGACGATAGTGGGTAGGGGGTATCAGCCCCAGCATTTT
TRBV10-2	TRBJ1-4	TRBD1	NA	CASRDRGGGNEKLFF	TGCGCCAGCAGAGACAGGGGAGGTGGGAATGAAAAACTGTTTTTT
TRBV7-2	TRBJ1-2	TRBD1	NA	CASSPRQGMGYGYTF	TGTGCCAGCAGCCCCCGACAGGGTATGGGCTATGGCTACACCTTC
TRBV11-2	TRBJ2-3	NA	once	CASSLVVGDSDTQYF	TGTGCCAGCAGCTTAGTAGTGGGAGACAGCGATACGCAGTATTTT
TRBV5-1	TRBJ1-2	NA	NA	CASSEGRTNSYGYTF	TGCGCCAGCAGCGAGGGACGGACAAATTCCTATGGCTACACCTTC
TRBV27	TRBJ2-2	TRBD1	NA	CASSSPGTGGTGELFF	TGTGCCAGCAGTTCCCCCGGGACAGGGGGAACCGGGGAGCTGTTTTTT
TRBV2	TRBJ2-3	NA	NA	CASSDAGGYTDTQYF	TGTGCCAGCAGTGATGCAGGGGGGTACACAGATACGCAGTATTTT
TRBV7-9	TRBJ2-7	NA	NA	CASSHTGGEQYF	TGTGCCAGCAGTCACACAGGAGGCGAGCAGTACTTC
TRBV2	TRBJ1-5	NA	once	CASTYTGISNQPQHF	TGTGCCAGCACCTATACAGGGATTAGCAATCAGCCCCAGCATTTT
TRBV7-9	TRBJ1-6	TRBD1	NA	CASSPDRVLAPLHF	TGTGCCAGCAGCCCAGACAGGGTCCTCGCACCCCTCCACTTT
TRBV3-1/TRBV3-2	TRBJ1-2	TRBD1	NA	CASSQGQGLSYGYTF	TGTGCCAGCAGCCAGGGACAGGGTTTGAGCTATGGCTACACCTTC
TRBV10-1	TRBJ1-1	TRBD1	NA	CASSIGGPEAFF	TGCGCCAGCAGTATAGGGGGCCCTGAAGCTTTCTTT
TRBV30	TRBJ1-2	NA	NA	CAWSVGGFGGYTF	TGTGCCTGGAGTGTTGGGGGGTTCGGTGGCTACACCTTC
TRBV10-3	TRBJ1-5	TRBD1	NA	CASRGLSNQPQHF	TGTGCCTCCAGGGGGTTGTCCAATCAGCCCCAGCATTTT
TRBV15	TRBJ1-1	NA	NA	CATSRTGFTEAFF	TGTGCCACCAGCAGAACGGGGTTCACTGAAGCTTTCTTT
TRBV16	TRBJ1-5	NA	once	CATSYWAGNQPQHF	TGTGCCACCTCTTATTGGGCGGGGAATCAGCCCCAGCATTTT
TRBV24-1	TRBJ2-5	TRBD1	NA	CATSDLGQAQETQYF	TGTGCCACCAGTGACCTTGGACAGGCCCAAGAGACCCAGTACTTC
TRBV10-2	TRBJ2-7	TRBD2	NA	CASSERGGLSYEQYF	TGCGCCAGCAGTGAGCGGGGGGGCCTCTCCTACGAGCAGTACTTC
TRBV6-2/TRBV6-3	TRBJ2-5	NA	NA	CASSYSGQNQETQYF	TGTGCCAGCAGTTACTCAGGACAGAACCAAGAGACCCAGTACTTC
TRBV7-2	TRBJ2-3	NA	NA	CASSLGRPPRTDTQYF	TGTGCCAGCAGCCTGGGGCGACCTCCGCGCACAGATACGCAGTATTTT
TRBV19	TRBJ2-6	NA	NA	CASSLRSSGANVLTF	TGTGCCAGTAGTCTCCGATCTTCTGGGGCCAACGTCCTGACTTTC
TRBV5-5	TRBJ1-1	NA	NA	CASSFPVKNTEAFF	TGTGCCAGCAGCTTTCCGGTTAAGAACACTGAAGCTTTCTTT
TRBV15	TRBJ1-4	TRBD1	NA	CATSGQTGPNEKLFF	TGTGCCACCAGCGGACAGACAGGGCCTAATGAAAAACTGTTTTTT
TRBV5-1	TRBJ2-2	NA	NA	CASSLGSAGTGELFF	TGCGCCAGCAGCTTGGGATCCGCAGGCACCGGGGAGCTGTTTTTT
TRBV5-1	TRBJ1-5	NA	NA	CASSLTANQPQHF	TGCGCCAGCAGCTTGACAGCTAATCAGCCCCAGCATTTT
TRBV2	TRBJ1-1	NA	NA	CASSQQGMNTEAFF	TGTGCCAGCAGCCAGCAAGGGATGAACACTGAAGCTTTCTTT
TRBV3-1/TRBV3-2	TRBJ1-3	NA	NA	CASSLQFSGNTIYF	TGTGCCAGCAGCCTACAATTCTCTGGAAACACCATATATTTT
TRBV4-1	TRBJ1-1	NA	NA	CASSERIGVVTEAFF	TGCGCCAGCAGCGAACGGATTGGGGTCGTGACTGAAGCTTTCTTT
TRBV2	TRBJ1-2	TRBD1	NA	CASSNRGNYGYTF	TGTGCCAGCAGCAACAGGGGTAACTATGGCTACACCTTC
TRBV12-3/TRBV12-4	TRBJ1-1	NA	few	CASSLRENTEAFF	TGTGCCAGCAGTCTAAGGGAGAACACTGAAGCTTTCTTT
TRBV5-1	TRBJ1-2	TRBD1	few	CASSPGQGPNYGYTF	TGCGCCAGCAGCCCCGGACAGGGCCCTAACTATGGCTACACCTTC
TRBV12-5	TRBJ1-1	NA	once	CASGEDGYLNTEAFF	TGTGCTAGTGGAGAGGACGGGTACTTGAACACTGAAGCTTTCTTT
TRBV30	TRBJ1-1	NA	NA	CAWSDGNTEAFF	TGTGCCTGGAGTGACGGGAACACTGAAGCTTTCTTT
TRBV6-2/TRBV6-3	TRBJ2-2	NA	NA	CASSHDVDTGELFF	TGTGCCAGCAGCCACGACGTAGACACCGGGGAGCTGTTTTTT